This T cell receptor (beta chain) originates from a study of blood T cells in healthy people across ages. Study findings and constraints: Across the age range, TCR beta diversity per million T cells fell in a roughly linear way.

In germline, CDR1 is SGDLS, CDR2 YYNGEE. With 1 base removed from V and 10 bases from J, the gap between germline ends came to 15 bases. There are 14 residues in the CDR3. Primers used in a second PCR of about 6 to 12 cycles were a sample-barcoded 5' primer and a J-beta primer mix. TCRdb re-called the 5' RACE reads with MiXCR, one entry per CDR3 protein. The sample has some 1.5 million distinct CDR3 sequences; roughly 43% are singletons. With respect to this clonotype: The antigen remains undetermined.

The donors, all healthy, were Caucasians living in Russia, aged roughly 6 to 100. The sequenced material came from blood. The V gene is TRBV9, the J gene TRBJ2-1; D perhaps matches TRBD1 (6 bases). The clonotype was recovered from a woman aged 18-29 years in good health. In DNA form, the CDR3 reads TGTGCCAGCAGCGTATCCCCTCAGGGGCGGGAGCAGTTCTTC. This encodes CASSVSPQGREQFF.